The sequence of this T cell receptor beta chain was determined in a study of blood T cells in healthy people across ages. There are a few counts of this clonotype. The V and J ends lost 6 bases and 0 bases respectively, with 17 bases between them. In germline, CDR1 is MNHNS, CDR2 SASEGT. This CDR3 has 16 amino acids. Primed by a sample-barcoded 5' primer and a J-beta primer mix, a second PCR proceeded for roughly 6 to 12 cycles. TCRdb reprocessed the 5' RACE reads via MiXCR and lists one record per CDR3 protein. The table includes just over 800,000 distinct CDR3 sequences, less than 80% detected once.

The chain employs TRBV6-1 and TRBJ1-2; a weak D match, TRBD1 (5 bases). Sequencing was done on a sample of blood. The origin of this receptor is a man under 40 in good health. CDR3 region: CASRERGDSANYGYTF. CDR3 coding DNA: TGTGCCAGCAGGGAACGTGGGGACTCCGCTAACTATGGCTACACCTTC.